This T cell receptor beta chain appears in the sequencing data of a study of blood T cell repertoires in COVID-19. Across the study: Researchers got acute and convalescent COVID-19 samples from the United States, Italy and Spain. PBMCs, B-cell-depleted T cells, or T cells provided the cDNA or gDNA that made up the material.

In the authors' methods: Estimation of nucleated cell counts was performed using reference gene primer amplification. Some clones are missing from TCRdb's copy, which holds only in-frame ones; the method was immunoSEQ multiplex PCR. D and trimming come from the DNA, and the V and J calls and clone size come from that table. The sample includes 200,000 to 250,000 clones, just under 90% of them seen just once. It was during active infection that Seattle patients were enrolled and then longitudinally followed. CDR1 MGHRA and CDR2 YSYEKL come from the germline V gene. CDR3 length equals 13 residues. The germline V and J ends were trimmed by 5 bases and 13 bases, with 15 bases remaining between them.

The specimen was peripheral blood. This TCR was sampled from a man under 40 with COVID-19, enrolled during active disease. The rearrangement joins TRBV4-1 to TRBJ1-6; D is possibly TRBD1 (5 bases). The CDR3 loop reads CASSWQGRPPLHF. CDR3 sequence (DNA): TGCGCCAGCAGCTGGCAGGGTCGCCCGCCCCTCCACTTT.